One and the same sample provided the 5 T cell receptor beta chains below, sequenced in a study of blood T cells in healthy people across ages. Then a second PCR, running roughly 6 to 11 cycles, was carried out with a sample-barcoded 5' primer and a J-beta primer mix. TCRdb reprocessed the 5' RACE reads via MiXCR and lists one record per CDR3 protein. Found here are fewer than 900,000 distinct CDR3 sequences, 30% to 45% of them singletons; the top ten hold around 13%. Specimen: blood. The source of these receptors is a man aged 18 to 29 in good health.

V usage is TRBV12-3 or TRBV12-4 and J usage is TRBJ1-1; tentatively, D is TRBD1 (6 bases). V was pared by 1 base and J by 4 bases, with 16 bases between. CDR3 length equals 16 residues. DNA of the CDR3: TGTGCCAGCAGTTTAGGGCAGGGGAGGGGGGGCACTGAAGCTTTCTTT. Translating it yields CASSLGQGRGGTEAFF.

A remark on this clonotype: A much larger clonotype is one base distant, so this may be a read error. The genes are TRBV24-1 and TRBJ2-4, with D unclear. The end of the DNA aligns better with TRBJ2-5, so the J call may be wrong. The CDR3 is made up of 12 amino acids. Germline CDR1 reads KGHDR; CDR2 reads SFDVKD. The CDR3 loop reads CATSLDQETQYF. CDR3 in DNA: TGTGCCACCAGTTTGGACCAGGAGACCCAGTACTTC.

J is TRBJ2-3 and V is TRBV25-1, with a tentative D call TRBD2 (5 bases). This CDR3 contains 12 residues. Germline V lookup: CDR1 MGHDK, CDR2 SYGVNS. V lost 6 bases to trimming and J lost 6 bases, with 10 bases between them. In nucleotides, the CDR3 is TGTGCCAGCAGGGCGGGCTTGGATACGCAGTATTTT. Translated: CASRAGLDTQYF.

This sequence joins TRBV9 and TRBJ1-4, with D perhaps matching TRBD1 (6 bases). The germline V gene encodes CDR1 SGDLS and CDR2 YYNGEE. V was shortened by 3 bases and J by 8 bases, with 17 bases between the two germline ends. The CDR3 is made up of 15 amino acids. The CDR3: CASSEGGAGGEKLFF. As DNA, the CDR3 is TGTGCCAGCAGCGAGGGGGGGGCAGGAGGGGAAAAACTGTTTTTT.

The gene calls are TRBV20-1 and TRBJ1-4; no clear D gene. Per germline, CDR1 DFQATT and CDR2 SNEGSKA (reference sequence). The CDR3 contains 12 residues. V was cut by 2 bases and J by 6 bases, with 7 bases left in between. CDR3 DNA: TGCAGTGCTAGATATCCGGATGAAAAACTGTTTTTT. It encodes CSARYPDEKLFF.